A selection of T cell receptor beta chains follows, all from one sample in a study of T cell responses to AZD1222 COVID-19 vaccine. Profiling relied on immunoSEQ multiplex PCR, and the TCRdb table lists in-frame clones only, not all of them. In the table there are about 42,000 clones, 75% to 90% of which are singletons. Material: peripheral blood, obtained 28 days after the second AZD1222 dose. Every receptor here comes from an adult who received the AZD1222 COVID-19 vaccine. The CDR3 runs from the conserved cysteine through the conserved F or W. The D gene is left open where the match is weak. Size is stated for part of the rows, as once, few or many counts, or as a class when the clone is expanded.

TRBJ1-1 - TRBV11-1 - TGTGCCAGCACCTCTCAGCGCAGTGAAGCTTTCTTT CASTSQRSEAFF
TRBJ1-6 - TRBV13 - TGTGCCAGCAGAGGGGGGGCTCAAGGTTCACCCCTCCACTTT CASRGGAQGSPLHF
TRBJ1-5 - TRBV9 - TGTGCCAGCAGCCAGTCAGGGGGCAATCAGCCCCAGCATTTT CASSQSGGNQPQHF
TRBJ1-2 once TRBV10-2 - TGCGCCAGCAGTGAGTACCAGGGGAAGCATGGCTACACCTTC CASSEYQGKHGYTF
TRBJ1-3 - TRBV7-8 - TGTGCCAGCAGCCTCAGACAGTATACGCTCTCTGGAAACACCATATATTTT CASSLRQYTLSGNTIYF
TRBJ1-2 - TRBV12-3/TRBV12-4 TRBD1 TGTGCCAGCGGGGCAGGGGGGGTCTATGGCTACACCTTC CASGAGGVYGYTF
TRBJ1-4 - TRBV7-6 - TGTGCCAGCAGCTTAGCGGGGTTCGGGGCAACTAATGAAAAACTGTTTTTT CASSLAGFGATNEKLFF
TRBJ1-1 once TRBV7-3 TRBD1 TGTGCCAGCAGCCCGGGACAGCTTGAAGCTTTCTTT CASSPGQLEAFF
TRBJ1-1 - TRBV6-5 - TGTGCCAGCAGTCCTCCGGGAGCAAAGACTGAAGCTTTCTTT CASSPPGAKTEAFF
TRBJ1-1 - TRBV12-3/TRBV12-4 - TGTGCCAGCAGCCTCGGGGGAGGGACTGAAGCTTTCTTT CASSLGGGTEAFF
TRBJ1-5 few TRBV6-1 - TGTGCCAGCAGGGAAACTAGGGGGGGCGCGGGTAATCAGCCCCAGCATTTT CASRETRGGAGNQPQHF
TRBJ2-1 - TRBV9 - TGTGCCAGCAGCCCAGACCCTAGGGGGGCTAACAATGAGCAGTTCTTC CASSPDPRGANNEQFF
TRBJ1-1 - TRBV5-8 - TGTGCCAGCAGCCCCCGCGGCAGGGCTTGGACGGAAGCTTTCTTT CASSPRGRAWTEAFF
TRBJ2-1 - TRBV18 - TGTGCCAGCTCACCAATCACGACGGGATACAATGAGCAGTTCTTC CASSPITTGYNEQFF
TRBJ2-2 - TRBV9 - TGTGCCAGCAGCGTAGAAATCGGACGGTCCACCGGGGAGCTGTTTTTT CASSVEIGRSTGELFF
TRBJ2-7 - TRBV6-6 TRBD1 TGTGCCAGCAGCAAACCGGGACAGGGTAGCCACGAGCAGTACTTC CASSKPGQGSHEQYF
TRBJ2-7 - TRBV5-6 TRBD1 TGTGCCAGCAGCTTAGGGACAGTCTACGAGCAGTACTTC CASSLGTVYEQYF
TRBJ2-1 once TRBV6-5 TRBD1 TGTGCCAGCAGTAAGGGGGCGAGCAATGAGCAGTTCTTC CASSKGASNEQFF
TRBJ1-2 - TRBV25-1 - TGTGCCAGCAGTGAATTCCCAGCGCAGGACTATGGCTACACCTTC CASSEFPAQDYGYTF